This T cell receptor beta chain was identified in a study of T-cell memory formation after mild COVID-19. Study at large: TCR clusters mostly belonged to single donors. Findings of the study overall: The finding that pre-infection memory included some responding clones suggested that cross-reactive memory joined.

This clonotype was observed at least ten times. As yet, its antigen is unknown. TCRdb redid the calling of the 5' RACE reads with MiXCR, one entry per CDR3 protein. The table records approximately 100,000 distinct CDR3 sequences, over 8.5% of them present only once. The germline CDR1 and CDR2 sequences are MNHEY and SVGAGI. The CDR3 loop spans 15 amino acids. V was trimmed by 2 bases and J by 0 bases, leaving 10 bases between them. This rearrangement joins TRBV6-5 to TRBJ1-2; D is uncertain. This receptor was identified in a man between 18 and 35 years old who had mild COVID-19 (a few samples of this study predate the infection). Cell type and time point are not known. Sequencing was performed on PBMCs or a T cell subset sorted from them (not recorded which). The CDR3 reads CASSYMEGSNYGYTF. The DNA for the CDR3 is TGTGCCAGCAGTTACATGGAGGGCTCTAACTATGGCTACACCTTC.